This T cell receptor beta chain was retrieved from a study of T cells in Graves' hyperthyroidism and ophthalmopathy. Study outcomes and limitations: By a 13 V-J model, ophthalmopathy was set apart from stable hyperthyroidism. Most expanded thyroid clonotypes above 0.001 also appeared in blood.

Between the trimmed V and J ends, which lost 5 bases and 0 bases, there was a span of 8 bases. Germline-derived CDR1 and CDR2 are DFQATT and SNEGSKA (reference sequence). This CDR3 is 13 amino acids long. Ten or more counts support this clonotype. The antigen is unknown. There were TCR beta CDR3 regions amplified from RNA transcripts. Researchers ran a first-round RT-PCR on the TCR CDR3 using the HTBI primer set. Each CDR3 protein gets one entry after TCRdb re-called the multiplex PCR reads with MiXCR. Among around 600,000 distinct CDR3 sequences listed, about 14% were seen once. PBMCs stemmed from under 11 ml fresh peripheral blood.

The sequence was obtained from a woman aged 50 to 65 with Graves' ophthalmopathy. The rearrangement joins TRBV20-1 to TRBJ2-1, with no clear D. The specimen was blood. In DNA, the CDR3 is TGCAGTGCTCTCCCGAGCTCCTACAATGAGCAGTTCTTC. This encodes CSALPSSYNEQFF.